Below are 13 T cell receptor beta chains sequenced from a single sample in a study of shared clonotypes between healthy human individuals. Here immunoSEQ multiplex PCR was the method, and the copy in TCRdb shows in-frame clones only, minus some. Of around 2,000,000 clones in the sample, about 95% were seen once. Only CD45RO-negative cells positively selected for CCR7 counted as naive CD8 cells, so terminally differentiated effector memory CD45RA+ cells were excluded. Sequenced: naive CD8+ T cells sorted from blood. All receptors derive from a man in his late teens or twenties in good health.

V gene TRBV9 combines with J gene TRBJ2-2; 9 nucleotides align to TRBD2. The V and J ends lost 1 base and 2 bases, in that order; junction bases with no gene match: 3. The CDR3 is 16 residues long. Germline values: CDR1 SGDLS, CDR2 YYNGEE. The CDR3 loop reads CASSVRTSENTGELFF. The CDR3 DNA reads as TGTGCCAGCAGCGTACGGACTAGCGAAAACACCGGGGAGCTGTTTTTT.

This clone was detected once. V usage is TRBV4-1 and J usage is TRBJ2-3, with TRBD1 identical over 11 bases. The germline CDR1 and CDR2 sequences are MGHRA and YSYEKL. V gave up 4 bases and J gave up 1 base; unmatched junction bases: 4. The CDR3 is made up of 16 amino acids. The CDR3 sequence is CASSRGQGDGTDTQYF. The CDR3 nucleotides are TGCGCCAGCAGCCGGGGACAGGGGGACGGCACAGATACGCAGTATTTT.

The rearrangement uses TRBV27 and TRBJ2-5; TRBD1 aligns across 11 bases. The CDR3 is 18 residues long. V lost 2 bases and J lost 3; bases outside the gene matches: 11. Germline loops: CDR1 MNHEY, CDR2 SMNVEV (reference sequence). CDR3: CASSLRGTGGSDKETQYF. Here the CDR3 DNA reads TGTGCCAGCAGTTTAAGAGGGACAGGGGGGTCCGATAAAGAGACCCAGTACTTC.

The chain has TRBV2 and TRBJ2-7, with a tentative D call TRBD2 (6 bases). Germline V CDR1 and CDR2: SNHLY, FYNNEI. CDR3 length: 14 amino acids. V was cut by 3 bases and J by 5 bases, with 14 bases left in between. DNA for the CDR3: TGTGCCAGCAGTGATGTGGGGGGAGCGGACGAGCAGTACTTC. Amino acids: CASSDVGGADEQYF. The variable domain in full, with the rest retrieved from reference TRBV2 and TRBJ2-7, is EPEVTQTPSHQVTQMGQEVILRCVPISNHLYFYWYRQILGQKVEFLVSFYNNEISEKSEIFDDQFSVERPDGSNFTLKIRSTKLEDSAMYFCASSDVGGADEQYFGPGTRLTVT.

This chain connects TRBV27 to TRBJ2-2; TRBD1 matches at 7 bases. The length of the CDR3 is 15 residues. Germline CDR1 and CDR2: MNHEY and SMNVEV (reference sequence). V lost 6 bases, J lost 3 bases, and 7 bases stayed unmatched. CDR3 in amino acids: CASSTGTAYTGELFF. The CDR3 nucleotides read TGTGCCAGCAGCACCGGGACAGCCTACACCGGGGAGCTGTTTTTT.

The chain joins TRBV19 to TRBJ2-1, with 8 nucleotides matching TRBD2. Germline lookup yields CDR1 LNHDA and CDR2 SQIVND (reference sequence). This CDR3 is 14 amino acids long. The V and J ends lost 10 bases and 9 bases, in that order; junction bases with no gene match: 14. The CDR3 DNA reads TGTGCCACCAACGGGCCTAGCGGGTTTGGTGAGCAGTTCTTC. It yields the protein CATNGPSGFGEQFF.

This clone has a single count. V gene TRBV6-1 combines with J gene TRBJ1-1; a weak D match, TRBD1 (6 bases). CDR1 and CDR2 (germline): MNHNS, SASEGT. The CDR3 has 16 amino acids. The V end was cut by 2 bases, the J end by 6 bases, with 19 bases between. This CDR3 reads CASSEYLEGQRAEAFF. In nucleotides, the CDR3 is TGTGCCAGCAGTGAATACCTCGAAGGACAGAGGGCTGAAGCTTTCTTT.

The J gene is TRBJ2-1, the V gene TRBV27; TRBD1 might be the D (6 bases). The CDR3 spans 16 residues. V lost 5 bases and J lost 5, with 19 bases in between. The germline V gene has CDR1 MNHEY and CDR2 SMNVEV (reference sequence). CDR3 nucleotides: TGTGCCAGCAGTCCATCACAGGGCCCCCTACACAATGAGCAGTTCTTC. This encodes CASSPSQGPLHNEQFF.

The chain is built from TRBV5-5 and TRBJ2-2, with D tentatively TRBD1 (6 bases). V was trimmed by 0 bases and J by 2 bases, leaving 11 bases between them. CDR1 and CDR2 from the germline V gene are SGHKS and YYEKEE (reference sequence). This CDR3 is built from 16 residues. The CDR3 region has the DNA TGTGCCAGCAGCTTGGGGACGGGGACAAACACCGGGGAGCTGTTTTTT. Translating it yields CASSLGTGTNTGELFF.

V and J are TRBV11-2 and TRBJ2-7, with 8 bases lining up with TRBD1. This CDR3 contains 15 residues. Per germline, CDR1 SGHAT and CDR2 FQNNGV. The V and J ends lost 0 bases and 7 bases, in that order; junction bases with no gene match: 8. As DNA, the CDR3 is TGTGCCAGCAGCTTAGAGACAGGGGTGGGACCTGAGCAGTACTTC. Translating it yields CASSLETGVGPEQYF. The full variable domain, its missing parts supplied by reference TRBV11-2 and TRBJ2-7, is EAGVAQSPRYKIIEKRQSVAFWCNPISGHATLYWYQQILGQGPKLLIQFQNNGVVDDSQLPKDRFSAERLKGVDSTLKIQPAKLEDSAVYLCASSLETGVGPEQYFGPGTRLTVT.

V gene TRBV7-6 combines with J gene TRBJ2-7; D is uncertain. The CDR3 sequence is 14 residues long. Germline assignment: CDR1 SGHVS and CDR2 FNYEAQ. With 1 base removed from V and 2 bases from J, the gap between germline ends came to 9 bases. In DNA form, the CDR3 reads TGTGCCAGCAGCTTAGGTGGCAGCACCTACGAGCAGTACTTC. Its translation: CASSLGGSTYEQYF.

This clone appeared once. The chain combines TRBV27 with TRBJ1-1; TRBD1 matches at 7 bases. CDR1 is MNHEY, CDR2 SMNVEV, per germline (reference sequence). The CDR3 has 17 amino acids. With 0 bases clipped from V and 1 base from J, the junction kept 8 bases outside the gene matches. Here the CDR3 DNA reads TGTGCCAGCAGTTTATCCCCCCCCGGGACAGCGAACACTGAAGCTTTCTTT. The encoded protein is CASSLSPPGTANTEAFF.

CDR3 protein: CASSAGQGAGYEQYF. CDR3 coding DNA: TGTGCCAGTAGCGCCGGACAGGGGGCTGGTTACGAGCAGTACTTC. The chain couples TRBV19 to TRBJ2-7; TRBD1 matches at 11 bases. Unmatched junction bases numbered 8, after V lost 6 bases and J lost 4 bases. CDR1 and CDR2 (germline): LNHDA, SQIVND (reference sequence). CDR3 length: 15 amino acids.